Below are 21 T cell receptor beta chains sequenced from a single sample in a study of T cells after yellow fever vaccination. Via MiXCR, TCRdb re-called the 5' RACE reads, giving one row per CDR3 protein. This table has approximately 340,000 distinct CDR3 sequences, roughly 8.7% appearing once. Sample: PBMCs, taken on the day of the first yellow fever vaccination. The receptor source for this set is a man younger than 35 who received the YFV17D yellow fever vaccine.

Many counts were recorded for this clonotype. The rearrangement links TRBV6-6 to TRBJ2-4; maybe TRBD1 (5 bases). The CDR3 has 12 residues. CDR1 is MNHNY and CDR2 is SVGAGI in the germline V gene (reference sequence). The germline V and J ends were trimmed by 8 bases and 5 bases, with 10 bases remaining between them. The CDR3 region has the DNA TGTGCCAGCGGAAAACAGGAAAACATTCAGTACTTC. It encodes CASGKQENIQYF.

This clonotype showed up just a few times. The CDR3 DNA follows: TGTGCCAGCAGTGGAACAGGGAACTGGGCTGCTTTCTTT. Its protein product is CASSGTGNWAAFF. V usage is TRBV2 and J usage is TRBJ1-1; TRBD1 might be the D (6 bases). V was clipped by 4 bases and J by 11 bases, with 17 bases between them. This CDR3 is 13 amino acids long. Germline assignment: CDR1 SNHLY and CDR2 FYNNEI.

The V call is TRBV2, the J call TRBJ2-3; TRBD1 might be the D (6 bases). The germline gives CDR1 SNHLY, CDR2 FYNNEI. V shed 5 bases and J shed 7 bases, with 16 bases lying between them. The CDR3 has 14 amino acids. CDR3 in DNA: TGTGCCAGCAGTATAACTACAGGGACAAATACGCAGTATTTT. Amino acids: CASSITTGTNTQYF.

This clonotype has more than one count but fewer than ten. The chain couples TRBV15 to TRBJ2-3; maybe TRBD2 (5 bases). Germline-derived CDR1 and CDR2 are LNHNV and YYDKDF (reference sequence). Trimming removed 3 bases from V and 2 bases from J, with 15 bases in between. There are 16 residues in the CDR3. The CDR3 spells CATSRDTGLYTDTQYF. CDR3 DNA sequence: TGTGCCACCAGCAGGGATACCGGACTTTACACAGATACGCAGTATTTT. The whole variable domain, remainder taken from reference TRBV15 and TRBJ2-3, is DAMVIQNPRYQVTQFGKPVTLSCSQTLNHNVMYWYQQKSSQAPKLLFHYYDKDFNNEADTPDNFQSRRPNTSFCFLDIRSPGLGDTAMYLCATSRDTGLYTDTQYFGPGTRLTVL.

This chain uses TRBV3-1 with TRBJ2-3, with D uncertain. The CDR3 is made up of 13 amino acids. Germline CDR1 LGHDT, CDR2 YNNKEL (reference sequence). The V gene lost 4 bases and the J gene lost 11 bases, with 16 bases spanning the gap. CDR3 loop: CASSPNGWRQQYF. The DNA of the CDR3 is TGTGCCAGCAGCCCCAACGGGTGGAGACAGCAGTATTTT.

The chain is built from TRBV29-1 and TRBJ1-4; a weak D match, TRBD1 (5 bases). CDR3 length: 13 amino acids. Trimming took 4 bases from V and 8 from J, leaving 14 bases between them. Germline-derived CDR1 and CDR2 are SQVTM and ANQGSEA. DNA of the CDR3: TGCAGCGTTGTTAAGGGGCGGGGGGAAAAACTGTTTTTT. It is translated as CSVVKGRGEKLFF.

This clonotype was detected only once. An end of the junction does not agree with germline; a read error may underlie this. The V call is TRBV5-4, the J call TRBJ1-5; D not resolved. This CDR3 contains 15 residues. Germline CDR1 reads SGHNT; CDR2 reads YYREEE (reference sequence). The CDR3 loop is CASSTDPNSNQLQHF. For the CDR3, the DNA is TGTGCCAGCAGCACCGACCCTAATAGCAATCAGCTCCAGCATTTT.

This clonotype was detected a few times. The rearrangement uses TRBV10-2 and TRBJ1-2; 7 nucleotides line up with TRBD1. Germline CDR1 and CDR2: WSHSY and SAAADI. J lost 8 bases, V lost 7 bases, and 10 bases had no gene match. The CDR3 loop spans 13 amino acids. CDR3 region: CASTETGERGYTF. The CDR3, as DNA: TGCGCCAGCACGGAAACAGGGGAGCGGGGCTACACCTTC.

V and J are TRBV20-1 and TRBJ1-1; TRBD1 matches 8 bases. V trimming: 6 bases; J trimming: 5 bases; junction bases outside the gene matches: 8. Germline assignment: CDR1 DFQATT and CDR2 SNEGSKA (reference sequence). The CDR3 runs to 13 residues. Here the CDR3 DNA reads TGCAGTGCCCGTTCCAGGGGGCGAACTGAAGCTTTCTTT. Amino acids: CSARSRGRTEAFF.

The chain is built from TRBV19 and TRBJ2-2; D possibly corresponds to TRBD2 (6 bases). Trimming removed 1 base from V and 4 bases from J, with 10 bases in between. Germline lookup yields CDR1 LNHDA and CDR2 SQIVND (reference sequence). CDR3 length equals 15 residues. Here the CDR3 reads CASSIAGTSTGELFF. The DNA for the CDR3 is TGTGCCAGTAGTATAGCCGGGACTTCCACCGGGGAGCTGTTTTTT.

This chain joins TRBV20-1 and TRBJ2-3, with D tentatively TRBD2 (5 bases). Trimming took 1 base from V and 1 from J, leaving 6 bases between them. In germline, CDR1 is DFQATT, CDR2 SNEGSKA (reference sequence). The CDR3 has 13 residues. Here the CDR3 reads CSARGRGTDTQYF. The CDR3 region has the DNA TGCAGTGCTAGAGGGCGGGGCACAGATACGCAGTATTTT.

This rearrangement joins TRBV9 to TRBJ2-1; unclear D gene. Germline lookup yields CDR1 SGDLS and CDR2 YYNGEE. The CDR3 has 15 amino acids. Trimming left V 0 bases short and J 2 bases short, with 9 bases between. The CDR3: CASSVGASTYNEQFF. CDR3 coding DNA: TGTGCCAGCAGCGTAGGGGCGTCCACCTACAATGAGCAGTTCTTC.

In DNA form, the CDR3 reads TGCAGTACAAGAGAATTGGGGGAACGGCCCGATGAGCAGTTCTTC. Its protein is CSTRELGERPDEQFF. This rearrangement joins TRBV20-1 to TRBJ2-1; perhaps D is TRBD1 or TRBD2 (5 bases each). The V gene's germline CDR1 is DFQATT and CDR2 SNEGSKA (reference sequence). This CDR3 region has 15 residues. The ends were cut back, 8 bases at V and 8 bases at J, with 25 bases in the middle.

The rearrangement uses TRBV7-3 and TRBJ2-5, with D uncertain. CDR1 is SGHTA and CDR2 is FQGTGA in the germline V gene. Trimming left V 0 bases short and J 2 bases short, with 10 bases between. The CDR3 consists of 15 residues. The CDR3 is CASSLTAGGQETQYF. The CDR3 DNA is TGTGCCAGCAGCTTAACTGCCGGCGGACAAGAGACCCAGTACTTC.

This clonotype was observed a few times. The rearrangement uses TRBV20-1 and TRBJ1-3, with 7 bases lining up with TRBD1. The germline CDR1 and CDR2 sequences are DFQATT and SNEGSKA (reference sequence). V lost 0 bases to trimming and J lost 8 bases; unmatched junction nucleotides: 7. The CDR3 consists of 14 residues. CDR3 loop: CSARDQEGGHTIYF. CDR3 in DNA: TGCAGTGCTAGAGATCAAGAAGGGGGCCACACCATATATTTT.

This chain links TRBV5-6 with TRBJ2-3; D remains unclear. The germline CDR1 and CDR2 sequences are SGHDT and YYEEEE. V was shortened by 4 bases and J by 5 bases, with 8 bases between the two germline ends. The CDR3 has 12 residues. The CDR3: CASSQYKDTQYF. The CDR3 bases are TGTGCCAGCAGCCAATACAAAGATACGCAGTATTTT. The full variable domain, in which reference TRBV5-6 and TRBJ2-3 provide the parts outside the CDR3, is DAGVTQSPTHLIKTRGQQVTLRCSPKSGHDTVSWYQQALGQGPQFIFQYYEEEERQRGNFPDRFSGHQFPNYSSELNVNALLLGDSALYLCASSQYKDTQYFGPGTRLTVL.

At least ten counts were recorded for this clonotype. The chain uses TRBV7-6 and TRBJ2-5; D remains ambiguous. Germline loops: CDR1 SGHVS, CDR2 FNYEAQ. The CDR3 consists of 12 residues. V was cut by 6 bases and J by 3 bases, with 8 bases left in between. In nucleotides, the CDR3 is TGTGCCAGCAGTCTTAGGGAAGAGACCCAGTACTTC. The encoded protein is CASSLREETQYF.

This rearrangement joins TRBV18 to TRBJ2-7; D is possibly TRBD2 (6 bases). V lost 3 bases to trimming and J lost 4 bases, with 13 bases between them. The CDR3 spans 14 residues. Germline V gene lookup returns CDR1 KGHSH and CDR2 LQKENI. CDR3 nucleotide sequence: TGTGCCAGCTCACCGGTCGGACGGGGGTACGAGCAGTACGTC. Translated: CASSPVGRGYEQYV.

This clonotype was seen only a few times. CDR3 loop: CASSVLGDYGYTF. In DNA, the CDR3 is TGTGCCAGCAGTGTGCTGGGGGACTATGGCTACACCTTC. The rearrangement links TRBV2 to TRBJ1-2; a possible D gene is TRBD1 (5 bases). Trimming left V 4 bases short and J 3 bases short, with 9 bases between. This CDR3 has 13 amino acids. CDR1 and CDR2 (germline): SNHLY, FYNNEI.

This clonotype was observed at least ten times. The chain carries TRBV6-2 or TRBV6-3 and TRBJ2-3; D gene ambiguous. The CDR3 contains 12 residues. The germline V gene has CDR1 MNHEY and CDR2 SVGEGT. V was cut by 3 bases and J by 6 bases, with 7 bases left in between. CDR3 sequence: CASSYIHDTQYF. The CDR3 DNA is TGTGCCAGCAGTTATATCCACGATACGCAGTATTTT.

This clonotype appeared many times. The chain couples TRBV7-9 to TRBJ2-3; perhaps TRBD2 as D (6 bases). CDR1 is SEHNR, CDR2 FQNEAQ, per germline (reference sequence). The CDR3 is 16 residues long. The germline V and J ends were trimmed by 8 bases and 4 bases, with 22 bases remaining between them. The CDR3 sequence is CASSTTLGLKADTQYF. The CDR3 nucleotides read TGTGCCAGCTCCACTACCCTGGGACTGAAGGCAGATACGCAGTATTTT.